This entry concerns a single T cell receptor (beta chain). This clonotype was seen at least ten times. Its antigen target is currently unknown. Base qualities are not recorded, but no much larger clone differs from it by a single base. Libraries of naive CD8 T cells were built from around 20,000 to 990,000 sorted cells, with 10%, 30% or 50% of the purified RNA used. Naive CD8 T cells, defined as CD8+CD4-CCR7+CD45RA+, were FACS-sorted into RLT Plus buffer on a BD FACSAria II. Detection sensitivity was tested by spiking Jurkat RNA equal to ten or so TCR copies' worth into samples containing about 20,000-1,000,000 naive CD8 T cells. CD8 T cells were enriched with RosetteSep CD8+ T Cell Enrichment Cocktail and Ficoll-Paque, followed by ACK red cell lysis. Library method: PCR. The sequencer listed for this sample is Illumina HiSeq 4000. Bulk TCR libraries were prepared as previously described, using TCR primers listed in Table S5. Total RNA was purified with the Qiagen AllPrep DNA/RNA kit. Before analysis, reads from multiple sequencing runs of one library were combined. In the source study's methods: Reads were retained only if an exact TCR constant sequence was present, and the retained reads were trimmed to 150 nt and grouped according to their 12-nt molecular barcodes. Within each barcode group, reads were sub-clustered at a 15% Levenshtein threshold, and quality-weighted consensus sequences were built per RNA molecule. Non-functional sequences were filtered out, along with any lower-count sequence sitting one edit away from another sequence. Based on fitting two negative binomial distributions, any barcode sub-cluster with under 20% of the maximum read count was discarded. TCRdb itself trimmed the public reads at Q25 with fastp, ran MiXCR and retained productive beta chains. Every CDR3 protein is listed once, alongside the most common genes and DNA of its rows. TCRdb, rather than the study authors, made the V and J calls. Counted in this sample were fewer than 100,000 distinct CDR3 sequences; 20% to 25% of them appeared once. The ten largest clones capture roughly 1% of the sample.

The sample originates from a study of molecular identifiers for immune sequencing clone quantification (dated by TCRdb to 2017 to 2018). The study in broad terms: For a replicate experiment, the RNA from either about 20,000 or 100,000 naive CD8 T cells was divided into five aliquots, and four of those aliquots went on to sequencing. CD8 T cells were used in a methods study to benchmark molecular-identifier clustering-based TCR repertoire sequencing (MIDCIRS) and TCR RNA copy counting.

The full study reports these points: The naive libraries included spiked-in Jurkat TCR RNA (roughly 9 copies' worth), and this RNA is not part of the donor repertoire. Clones above 20 RNA copies held over 99% of molecules in CMV-specific effector cells but under 1% in naive cells. Identical TCR molecules sharing a barcode could cause highly expanded clone sizes to be underestimated. When barcode sub-clustering was not used, chimeric consensus sequences inflated TCR diversity, with chimeras reaching as high as 47%. Modeling gave about three recovered TCR RNA copies per cell versus 9.5 to 10 by digital PCR, implying approximately 30% capture efficiency. Spiked-in Jurkat TCR RNA equal to a single cell's worth was reported to be detectable even within one million naive CD8 T cells.

The CDR3 runs 13 amino acids, cysteine and phenylalanine included. CDR3 DNA only is kept here, 39 bases in frame from base 1. V and J are truncated by 3 bases and 5 bases respectively, leaving an intervening sequence of 13 bases. From a lookup of the germline V gene (reference sequence), CDR1 and CDR2 are GTSNPN and SVGIG. The TCR originated in a human donor in good health. Some libraries in this study had Jurkat cell RNA spiked in. The sequencing sample was made of naive CD8+ T cells from blood, with Jurkat cell RNA spiked in. The sample's cell subset or site, from its label and the paper: FACS-sorted CD8+CD4-CCR7+CD45RA+ naive T cells. The chain is encoded by TRBV30 joined to TRBJ2-5; the D gene assignment is perhaps TRBD1 or TRBD2, with each matching 6 bases. The CDR3 has the sequence CAWRDWGAETQYF. The DNA is as follows: TGTGCCTGGAGGGATTGGGGGGCCGAGACCCAGTACTTC.